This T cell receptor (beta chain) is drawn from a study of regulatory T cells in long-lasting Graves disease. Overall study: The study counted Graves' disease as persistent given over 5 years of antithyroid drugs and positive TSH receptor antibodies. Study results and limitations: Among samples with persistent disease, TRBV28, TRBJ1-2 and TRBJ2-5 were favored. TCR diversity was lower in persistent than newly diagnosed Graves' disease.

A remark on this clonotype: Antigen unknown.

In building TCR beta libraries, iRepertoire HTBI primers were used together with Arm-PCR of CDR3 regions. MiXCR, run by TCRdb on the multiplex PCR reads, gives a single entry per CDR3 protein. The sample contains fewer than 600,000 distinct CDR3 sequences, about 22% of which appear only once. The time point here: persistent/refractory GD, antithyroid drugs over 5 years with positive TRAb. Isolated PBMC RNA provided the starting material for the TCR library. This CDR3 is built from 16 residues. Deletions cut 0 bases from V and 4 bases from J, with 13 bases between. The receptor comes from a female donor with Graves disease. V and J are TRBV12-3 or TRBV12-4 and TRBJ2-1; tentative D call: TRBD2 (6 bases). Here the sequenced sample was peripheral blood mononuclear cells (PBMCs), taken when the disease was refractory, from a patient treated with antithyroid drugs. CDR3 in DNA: TGTGCCAGCAGTTTAGCCGCTACCGGGAGATACAATGAGCAGTTCTTC. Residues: CASSLAATGRYNEQFF.